This TCR beta chain was observed in a study of shared T cell receptors in the human thymus. The V gene's germline CDR1 is MNHNS and CDR2 SASEGT. Trimming took off 3 bases at V and 0 bases at J, with 9 bases between the two ends. This CDR3 is 15 amino acids long. Data came from immunoSEQ multiplex PCR; TCRdb stores just in-frame clones and leaves some out. The sample has 550,000 to 800,000 clones; approximately 85% are singletons. This sample also appeared in a second study, on human thymus T cells. According to that study: Resections that were taken during corrective heart surgery supplied the thymus tissue. Seemingly biased V and J gene usage marked thymic and blood repertoires.

The TCR originated in a girl in the first two years of life with a congenital heart defect. The rearrangement links TRBV6-1 to TRBJ2-1, with D possibly TRBD1 on 5 matching bases. The sample consisted of thymocytes. The DNA for the CDR3 is TGTGCCAGCAGTGACAGGGCGAGCTCCTACAATGAGCAGTTCTTC. Translation: CASSDRASSYNEQFF.